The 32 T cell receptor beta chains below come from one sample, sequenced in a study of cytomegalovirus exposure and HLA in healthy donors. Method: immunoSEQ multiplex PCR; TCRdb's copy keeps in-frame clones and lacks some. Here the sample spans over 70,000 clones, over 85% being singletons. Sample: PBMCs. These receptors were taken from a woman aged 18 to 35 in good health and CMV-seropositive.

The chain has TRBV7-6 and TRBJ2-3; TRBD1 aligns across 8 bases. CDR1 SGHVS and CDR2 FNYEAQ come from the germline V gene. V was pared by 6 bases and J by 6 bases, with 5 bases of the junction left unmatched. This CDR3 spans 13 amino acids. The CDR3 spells CASRPTGGDTQYF. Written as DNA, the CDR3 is TGTGCCAGCAGACCTACAGGGGGGGATACGCAGTATTTT.

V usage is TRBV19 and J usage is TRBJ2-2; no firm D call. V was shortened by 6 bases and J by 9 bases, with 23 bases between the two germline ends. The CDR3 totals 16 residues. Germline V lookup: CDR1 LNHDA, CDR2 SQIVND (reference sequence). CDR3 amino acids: CASSQSSSFAVRELFF. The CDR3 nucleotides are TGTGCCAGTAGCCAGAGCTCGTCTTTCGCGGTTCGGGAGCTGTTTTTT.

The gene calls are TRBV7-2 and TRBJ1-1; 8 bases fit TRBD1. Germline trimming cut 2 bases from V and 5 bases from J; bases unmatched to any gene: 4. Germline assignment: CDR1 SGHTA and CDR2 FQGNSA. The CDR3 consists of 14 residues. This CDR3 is CASSLKTGGTEAFF. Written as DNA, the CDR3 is TGTGCCAGCAGCTTAAAAACAGGGGGTACTGAAGCTTTCTTT.

The CDR3 region is CASSATSGGYNEQFF. Here the CDR3 DNA reads TGTGCCAGCAGTGCGACTAGCGGGGGTTACAATGAGCAGTTCTTC. The chain links TRBV2 to TRBJ2-1, with 12 bases identical to TRBD2. V dropped 4 bases and J dropped 4; count of bases not matched to a gene: 2. This CDR3 contains 15 residues. The V gene's germline CDR1 is SNHLY and CDR2 FYNNEI.

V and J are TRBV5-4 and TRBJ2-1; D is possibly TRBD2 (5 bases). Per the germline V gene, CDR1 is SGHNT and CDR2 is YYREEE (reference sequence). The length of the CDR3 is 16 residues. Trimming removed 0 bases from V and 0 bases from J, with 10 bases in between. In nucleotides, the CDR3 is TGTGCCAGCAGCTTGGAAGCGGCCGTCTCCTACAATGAGCAGTTCTTC. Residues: CASSLEAAVSYNEQFF.

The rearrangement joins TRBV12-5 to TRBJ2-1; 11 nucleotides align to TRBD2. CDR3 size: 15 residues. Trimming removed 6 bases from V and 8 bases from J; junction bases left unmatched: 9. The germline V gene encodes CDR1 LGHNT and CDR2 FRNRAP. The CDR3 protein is CASGTTSGSSYEQFF. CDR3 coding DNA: TGTGCTAGTGGAACAACTAGCGGGAGTTCGTATGAGCAGTTCTTC.

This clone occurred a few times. The CDR3 nucleotides read TGCGCCAGCAGTGAGCGGGAGTCCTACAATGAGCAGTTCTTC. Protein product: CASSERESYNEQFF. This chain links TRBV10-1 with TRBJ2-1, with D maybe TRBD2 (6 bases). Germline V gene sequence: CDR1 WNHNN, CDR2 SYGVQD (reference sequence). V shed 2 bases and J shed 1 base, with 6 bases lying between them. The CDR3 totals 14 residues.

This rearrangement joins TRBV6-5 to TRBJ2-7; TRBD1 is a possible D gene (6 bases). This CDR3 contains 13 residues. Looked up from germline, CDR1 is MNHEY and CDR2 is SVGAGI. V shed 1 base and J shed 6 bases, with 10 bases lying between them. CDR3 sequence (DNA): TGTGCCAGCAGTTACTTTACAGGGTCCGAGCAGTACTTC. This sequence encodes CASSYFTGSEQYF.

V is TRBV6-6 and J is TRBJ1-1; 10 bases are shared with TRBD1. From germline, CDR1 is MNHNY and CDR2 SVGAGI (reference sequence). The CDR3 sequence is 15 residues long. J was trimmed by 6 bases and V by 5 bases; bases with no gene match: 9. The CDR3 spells CASSRLAGQGPEAFF. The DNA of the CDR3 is TGTGCCAGCAGTCGATTAGCGGGACAGGGGCCTGAAGCTTTCTTT.

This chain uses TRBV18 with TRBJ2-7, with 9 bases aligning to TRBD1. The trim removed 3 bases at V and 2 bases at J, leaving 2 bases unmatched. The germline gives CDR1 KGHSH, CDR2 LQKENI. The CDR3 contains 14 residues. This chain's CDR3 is CASSPGQGTYEQYF. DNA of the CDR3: TGTGCCAGCTCACCGGGACAGGGAACCTACGAGCAGTACTTC.

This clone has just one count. CDR3 sequence reads: CASSSEEGAGQPQHF. CDR3 DNA sequence: TGTGCCAGCTCCAGTGAAGAAGGGGCAGGTCAGCCCCAGCATTTT. The rearrangement joins TRBV6-1 to TRBJ1-5; tentative D call: TRBD1 (5 bases). V dropped 8 bases and J dropped 6 bases, with 20 bases sitting between them. The length of the CDR3 is 15 residues. CDR1 and CDR2 (germline): MNHNS, SASEGT.

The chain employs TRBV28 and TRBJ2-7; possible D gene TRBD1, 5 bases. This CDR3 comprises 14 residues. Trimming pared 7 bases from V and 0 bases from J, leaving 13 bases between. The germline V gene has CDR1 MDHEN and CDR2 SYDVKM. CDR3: CASTTSGPSYEQYF. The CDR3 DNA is TGTGCCAGCACCACATCAGGGCCCTCCTACGAGCAGTACTTC.

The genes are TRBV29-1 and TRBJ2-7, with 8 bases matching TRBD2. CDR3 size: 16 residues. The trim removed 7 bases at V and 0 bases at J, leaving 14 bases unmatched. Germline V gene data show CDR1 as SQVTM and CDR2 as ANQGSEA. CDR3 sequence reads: CSAIGIAGRSSYEQYF. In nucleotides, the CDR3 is TGCAGCGCAATAGGGATAGCGGGAAGGAGCTCCTACGAGCAGTACTTC.

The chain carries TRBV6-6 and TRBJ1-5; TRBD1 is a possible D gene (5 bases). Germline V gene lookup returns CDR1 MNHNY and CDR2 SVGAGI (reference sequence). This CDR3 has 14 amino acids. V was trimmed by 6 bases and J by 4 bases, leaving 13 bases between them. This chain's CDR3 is CASRQTVLNQPQHF. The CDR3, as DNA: TGTGCCAGCAGACAGACAGTTCTTAATCAGCCCCAGCATTTT.

Here the CDR3 reads CASSLYTNHGTDTQYF. The CDR3 nucleotides read TGTGCCAGCAGTTTATACACAAACCACGGCACAGATACGCAGTATTTT. The rearrangement uses TRBV28 and TRBJ2-3; D not resolved. Trimming pared 1 base from V and 1 base from J, leaving 12 bases between. Per the germline V gene, CDR1 is MDHEN and CDR2 is SYDVKM. The CDR3 loop spans 16 amino acids.

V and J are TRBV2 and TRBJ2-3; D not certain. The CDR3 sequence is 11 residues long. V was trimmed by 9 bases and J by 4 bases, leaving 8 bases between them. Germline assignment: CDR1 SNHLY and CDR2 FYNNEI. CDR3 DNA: TGTGCCAGTGATAGCCCAGATACGCAGTATTTT. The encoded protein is CASDSPDTQYF.

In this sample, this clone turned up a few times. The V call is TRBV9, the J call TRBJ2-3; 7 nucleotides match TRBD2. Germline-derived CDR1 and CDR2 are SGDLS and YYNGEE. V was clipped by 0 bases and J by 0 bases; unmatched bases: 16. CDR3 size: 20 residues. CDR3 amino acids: CASSVGGGSYGFMSTDTQYF. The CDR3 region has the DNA TGTGCCAGCAGCGTAGGGGGCGGGAGTTACGGGTTTATGAGCACAGATACGCAGTATTTT. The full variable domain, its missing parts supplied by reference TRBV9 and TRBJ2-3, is DSGVTQTPKHLITATGQRVTLRCSPRSGDLSVYWYQQSLDQGLQFLIQYYNGEERAKGNILERFSAQQFPDLHSELNLSSLELGDSALYFCASSVGGGSYGFMSTDTQYFGPGTRLTVL.

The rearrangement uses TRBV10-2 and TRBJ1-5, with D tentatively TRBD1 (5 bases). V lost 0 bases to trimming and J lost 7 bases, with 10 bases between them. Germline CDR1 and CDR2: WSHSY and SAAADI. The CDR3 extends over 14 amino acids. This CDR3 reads CASSESGAGQPQHF. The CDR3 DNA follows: TGCGCCAGCAGTGAGTCAGGGGCAGGGCAGCCCCAGCATTTT.

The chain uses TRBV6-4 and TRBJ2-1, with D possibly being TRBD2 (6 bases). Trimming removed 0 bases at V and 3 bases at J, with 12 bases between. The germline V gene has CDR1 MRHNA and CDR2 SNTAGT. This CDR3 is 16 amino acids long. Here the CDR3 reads CASSDSTGADYNEQFF. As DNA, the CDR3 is TGTGCCAGCAGTGACTCTACGGGAGCAGACTACAATGAGCAGTTCTTC.

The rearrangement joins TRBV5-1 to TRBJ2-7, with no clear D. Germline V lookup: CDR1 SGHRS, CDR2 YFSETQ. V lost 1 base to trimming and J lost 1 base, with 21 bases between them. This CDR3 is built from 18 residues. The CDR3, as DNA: TGCGCCAGCAGCTTGCTTAGTGGCCAGGCATCTCCATCCTACGAGCAGTACTTC. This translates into CASSLLSGQASPSYEQYF.

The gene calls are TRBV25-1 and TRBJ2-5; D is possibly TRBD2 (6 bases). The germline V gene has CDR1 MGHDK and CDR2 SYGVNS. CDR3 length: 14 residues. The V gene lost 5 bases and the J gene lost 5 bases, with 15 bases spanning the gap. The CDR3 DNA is TGTGCCAGCAGTCCCGGGGGAAGGACGGAGACCCAGTACTTC. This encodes CASSPGGRTETQYF. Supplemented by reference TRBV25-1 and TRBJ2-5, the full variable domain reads EADIYQTPRYLVIGTGKKITLECSQTMGHDKMYWYQQDPGMELHLIHYSYGVNSTEKGDLSSESTVSRIRTEHFPLTLESARPSHTSQYLCASSPGGRTETQYFGPGTRLLVL.

CDR3 sequence: CASSLRSGAVANTEAFF. For the CDR3, the DNA is TGTGCCAGCAGTTTAAGGAGCGGGGCAGTGGCGAACACTGAAGCTTTCTTT. The J gene is TRBJ1-1, the V gene TRBV27; D possibly corresponds to TRBD1 (5 bases). Germline CDR1 MNHEY, CDR2 SMNVEV (reference sequence). The germline V and J ends were trimmed by 2 bases and 1 base, with 17 bases remaining between them. CDR3 length: 17 residues.

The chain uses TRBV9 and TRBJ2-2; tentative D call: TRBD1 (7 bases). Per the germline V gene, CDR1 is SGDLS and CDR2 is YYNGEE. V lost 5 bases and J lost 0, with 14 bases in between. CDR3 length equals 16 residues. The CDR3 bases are TGTGCCAGCAGGCCAGGGGGGTACGCGAACACCGGGGAGCTGTTTTTT. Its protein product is CASRPGGYANTGELFF. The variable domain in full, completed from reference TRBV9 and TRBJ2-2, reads DSGVTQTPKHLITATGQRVTLRCSPRSGDLSVYWYQQSLDQGLQFLIQYYNGEERAKGNILERFSAQQFPDLHSELNLSSLELGDSALYFCASRPGGYANTGELFFGEGSRLTVL.

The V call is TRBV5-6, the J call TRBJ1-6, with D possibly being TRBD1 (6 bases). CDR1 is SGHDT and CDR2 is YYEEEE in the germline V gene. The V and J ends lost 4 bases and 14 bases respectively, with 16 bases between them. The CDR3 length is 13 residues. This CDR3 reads CASSPVGPGALHF. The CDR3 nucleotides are TGTGCCAGCAGCCCTGTGGGCCCAGGGGCCCTCCACTTT.

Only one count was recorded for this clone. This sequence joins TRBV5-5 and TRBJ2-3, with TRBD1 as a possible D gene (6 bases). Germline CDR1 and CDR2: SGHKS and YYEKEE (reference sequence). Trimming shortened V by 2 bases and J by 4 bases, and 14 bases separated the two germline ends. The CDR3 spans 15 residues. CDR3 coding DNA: TGTGCCAGCAGCTTATCTACAGGGATAGCAGATACGCAGTATTTT. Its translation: CASSLSTGIADTQYF.

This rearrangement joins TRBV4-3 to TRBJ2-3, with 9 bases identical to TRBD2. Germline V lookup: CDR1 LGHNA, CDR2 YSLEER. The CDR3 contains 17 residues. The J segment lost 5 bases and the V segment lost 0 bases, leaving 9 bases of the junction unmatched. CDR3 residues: CASSQEFRAGGLDTQYF. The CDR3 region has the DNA TGCGCCAGCAGCCAAGAGTTCCGCGCGGGGGGGCTAGATACGCAGTATTTT.

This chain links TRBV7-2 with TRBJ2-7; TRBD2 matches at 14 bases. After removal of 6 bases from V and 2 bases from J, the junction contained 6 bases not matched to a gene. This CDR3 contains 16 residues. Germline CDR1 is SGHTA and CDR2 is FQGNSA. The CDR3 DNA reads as TGTGCCAGCAGAATGACTAGCGGGGGGGGAACCTACGAGCAGTACTTC. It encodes CASRMTSGGGTYEQYF.

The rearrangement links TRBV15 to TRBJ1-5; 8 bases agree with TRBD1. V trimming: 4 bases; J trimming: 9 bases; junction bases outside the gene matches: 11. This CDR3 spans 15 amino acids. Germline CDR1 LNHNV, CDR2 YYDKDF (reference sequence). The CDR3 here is CATSTDRALRRPQHF. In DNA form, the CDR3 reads TGTGCCACCAGCACGGACAGGGCTCTTCGTCGGCCCCAGCATTTT.

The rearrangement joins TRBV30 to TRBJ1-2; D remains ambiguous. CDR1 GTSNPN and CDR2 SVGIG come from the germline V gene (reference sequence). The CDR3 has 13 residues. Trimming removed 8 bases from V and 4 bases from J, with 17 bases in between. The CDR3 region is CAGRWPASYGYTF. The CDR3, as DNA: TGTGCCGGGCGATGGCCAGCCTCCTATGGCTACACCTTC.

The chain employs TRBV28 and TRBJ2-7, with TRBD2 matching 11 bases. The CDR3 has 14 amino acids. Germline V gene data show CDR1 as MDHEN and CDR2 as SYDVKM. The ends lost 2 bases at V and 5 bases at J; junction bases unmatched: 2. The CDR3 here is CASSLSSGRDEQYF. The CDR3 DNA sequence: TGTGCCAGCAGTTTAAGTAGCGGGAGGGACGAGCAGTACTTC.

CDR3 DNA: TGTGCCAGCAGTTCGAGCTCTGGGGCCAACGTCCTGACTTTC. Its protein product is CASSSSSGANVLTF. The chain is built from TRBV27 and TRBJ2-6, with no clear D. The V gene lost 4 bases and the J gene lost 0 bases, with 4 bases spanning the gap. The CDR3 extends over 14 amino acids. Germline V gives CDR1 MNHEY, CDR2 SMNVEV (reference sequence).

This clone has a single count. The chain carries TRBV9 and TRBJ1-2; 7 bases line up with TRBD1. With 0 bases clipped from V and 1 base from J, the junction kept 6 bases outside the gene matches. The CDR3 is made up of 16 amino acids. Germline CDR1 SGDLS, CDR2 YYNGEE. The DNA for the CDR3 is TGTGCCAGCAGCGTAGGTCAGGGGGGCAGTAACTATGGCTACACCTTC. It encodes CASSVGQGGSNYGYTF.